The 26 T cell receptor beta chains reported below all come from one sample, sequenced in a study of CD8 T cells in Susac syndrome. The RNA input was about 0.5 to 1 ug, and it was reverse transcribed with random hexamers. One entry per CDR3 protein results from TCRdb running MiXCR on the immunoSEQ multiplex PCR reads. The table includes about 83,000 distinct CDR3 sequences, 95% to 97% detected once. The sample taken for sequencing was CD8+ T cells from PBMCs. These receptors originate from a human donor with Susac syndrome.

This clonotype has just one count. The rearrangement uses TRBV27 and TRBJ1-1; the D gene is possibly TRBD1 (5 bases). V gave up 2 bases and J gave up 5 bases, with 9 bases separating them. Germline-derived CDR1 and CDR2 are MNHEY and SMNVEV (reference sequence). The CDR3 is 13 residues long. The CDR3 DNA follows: TGTGCCAGCAGTTTAGAGGGGTCTACTGAAGCTTTCTTT. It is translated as CASSLEGSTEAFF.

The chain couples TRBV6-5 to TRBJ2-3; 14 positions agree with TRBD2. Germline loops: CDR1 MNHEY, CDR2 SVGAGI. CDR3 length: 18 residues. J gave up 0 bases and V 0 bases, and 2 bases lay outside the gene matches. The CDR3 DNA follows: TGTGCCAGCAGTTACTCTGGGACTAGCGGGGGCAGCACAGATACGCAGTATTTT. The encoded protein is CASSYSGTSGGSTDTQYF.

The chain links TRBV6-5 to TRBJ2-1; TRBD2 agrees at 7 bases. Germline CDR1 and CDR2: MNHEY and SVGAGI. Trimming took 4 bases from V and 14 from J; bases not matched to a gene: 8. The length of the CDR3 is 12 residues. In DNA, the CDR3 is TGTGCCAGCAGTTCCGAAGGCGGGAGCGAGTTCTTC. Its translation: CASSSEGGSEFF.

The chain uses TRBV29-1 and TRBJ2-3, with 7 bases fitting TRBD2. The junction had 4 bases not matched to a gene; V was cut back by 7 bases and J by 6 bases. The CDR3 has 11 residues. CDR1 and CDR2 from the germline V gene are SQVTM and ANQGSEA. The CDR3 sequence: CSGEGRDTQYF. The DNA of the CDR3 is TGCAGCGGGGAGGGGAGGGATACGCAGTATTTT.

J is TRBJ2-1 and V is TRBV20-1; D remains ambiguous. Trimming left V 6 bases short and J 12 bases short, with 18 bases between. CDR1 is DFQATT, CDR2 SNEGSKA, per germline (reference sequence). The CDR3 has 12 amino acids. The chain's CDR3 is CSAQGGTAVQFF. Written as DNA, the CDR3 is TGCAGTGCCCAAGGTGGTACCGCGGTGCAGTTCTTC.

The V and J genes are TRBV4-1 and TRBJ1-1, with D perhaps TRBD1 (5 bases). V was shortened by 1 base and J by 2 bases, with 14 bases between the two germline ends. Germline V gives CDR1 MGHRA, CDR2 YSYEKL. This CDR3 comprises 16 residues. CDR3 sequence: CASSQVQGRANTEAFF. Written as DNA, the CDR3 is TGCGCCAGCAGCCAAGTGCAAGGCAGGGCTAACACTGAAGCTTTCTTT.

The CDR3 coding sequence is TGCAGCGCGTTCTTGACAGGGGGAACTGAGCAGTTCTTC. Its protein product is CSAFLTGGTEQFF. The V call is TRBV29-1, the J call TRBJ2-1; TRBD1 matches at 9 bases. The CDR3 covers 13 residues. The germline gives CDR1 SQVTM, CDR2 ANQGSEA. V lost 7 bases and J lost 9; bases outside the gene matches: 10.

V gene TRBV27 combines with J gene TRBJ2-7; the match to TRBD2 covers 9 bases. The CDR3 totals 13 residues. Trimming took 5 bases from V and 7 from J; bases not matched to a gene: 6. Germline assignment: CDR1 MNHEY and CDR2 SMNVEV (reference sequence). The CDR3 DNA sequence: TGTGCCAGCAGTGCGGGAGGGCCGCGGGAGCAGTACTTC. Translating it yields CASSAGGPREQYF.

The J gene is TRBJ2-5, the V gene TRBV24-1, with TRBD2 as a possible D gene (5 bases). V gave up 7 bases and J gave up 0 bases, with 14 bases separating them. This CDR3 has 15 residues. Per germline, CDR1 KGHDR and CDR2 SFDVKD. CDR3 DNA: TGTGCCACCAGCGAGACCACGGACTACCAAGAGACCCAGTACTTC. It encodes CATSETTDYQETQYF.

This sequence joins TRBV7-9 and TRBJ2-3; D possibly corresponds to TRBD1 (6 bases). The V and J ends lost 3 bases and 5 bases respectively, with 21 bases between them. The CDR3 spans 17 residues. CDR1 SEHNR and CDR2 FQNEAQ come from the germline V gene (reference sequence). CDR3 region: CASSFAPRGPAGDTQYF. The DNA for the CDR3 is TGTGCCAGCAGCTTCGCCCCCAGGGGCCCCGCGGGAGATACGCAGTATTTT. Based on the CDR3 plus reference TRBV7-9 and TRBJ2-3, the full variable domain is DTGVSQNPRHKITKRGQNVTFRCDPISEHNRLYWYRQTLGQGPEFLTYFQNEAQLEKSRLLSDRFSAERPKGSFSTLEIQRTEQGDSAMYLCASSFAPRGPAGDTQYFGPGTRLTVL.

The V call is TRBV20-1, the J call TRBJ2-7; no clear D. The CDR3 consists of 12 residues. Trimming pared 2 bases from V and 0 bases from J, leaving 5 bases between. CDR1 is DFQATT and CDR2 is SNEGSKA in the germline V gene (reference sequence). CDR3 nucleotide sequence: TGCAGTGCTAGAAGGAGCTCCTACGAGCAGTACGTC. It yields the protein CSARRSSYEQYV.

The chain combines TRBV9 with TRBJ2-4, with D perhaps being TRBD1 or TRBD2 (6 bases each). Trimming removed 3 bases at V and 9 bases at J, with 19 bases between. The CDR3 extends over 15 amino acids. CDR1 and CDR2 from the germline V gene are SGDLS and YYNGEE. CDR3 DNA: TGTGCCAGCAGCGCGCGGGACATACCTAGGGGCATTCAGTACTTC. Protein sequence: CASSARDIPRGIQYF.

The CDR3 loop is CASSRVTRWGEQFF. Here the CDR3 DNA reads TGCGCCAGCAGCCGTGTGACTAGGTGGGGTGAGCAGTTCTTC. The chain employs TRBV5-1 and TRBJ2-1; a weak D match, TRBD2 (6 bases). CDR3 length: 14 residues. Trimming cost V 4 bases and J 9 bases, with 17 bases left between them. Germline assignment: CDR1 SGHRS and CDR2 YFSETQ.

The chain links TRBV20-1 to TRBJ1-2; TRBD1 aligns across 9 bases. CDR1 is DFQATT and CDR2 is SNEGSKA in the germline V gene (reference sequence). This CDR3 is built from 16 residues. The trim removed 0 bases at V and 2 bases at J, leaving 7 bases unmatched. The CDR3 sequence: CSARDFLGTGNYGYTF. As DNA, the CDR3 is TGCAGTGCTAGAGATTTTTTAGGGACAGGGAACTATGGCTACACCTTC.

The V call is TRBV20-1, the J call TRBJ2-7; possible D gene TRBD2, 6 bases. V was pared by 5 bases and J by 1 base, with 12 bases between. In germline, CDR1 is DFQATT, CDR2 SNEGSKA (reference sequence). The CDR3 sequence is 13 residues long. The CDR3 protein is CSAGWDSSYEQYF. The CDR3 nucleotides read TGCAGTGCTGGATGGGACTCTTCCTACGAGCAGTACTTC.

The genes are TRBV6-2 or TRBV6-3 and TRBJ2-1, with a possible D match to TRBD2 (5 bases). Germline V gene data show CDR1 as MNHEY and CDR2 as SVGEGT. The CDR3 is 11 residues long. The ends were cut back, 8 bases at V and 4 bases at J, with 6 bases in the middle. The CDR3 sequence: CASREYNEQFF. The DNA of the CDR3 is TGTGCCAGCCGGGAATACAATGAGCAGTTCTTC.

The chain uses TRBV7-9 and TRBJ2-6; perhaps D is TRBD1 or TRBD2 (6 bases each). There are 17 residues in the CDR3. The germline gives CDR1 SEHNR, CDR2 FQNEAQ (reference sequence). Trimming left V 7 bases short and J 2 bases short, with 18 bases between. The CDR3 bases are TGTGCCAGCATCGAATATTCGGGGGCGGCTGGGGCCAACGTCCTGACTTTC. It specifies CASIEYSGAAGANVLTF. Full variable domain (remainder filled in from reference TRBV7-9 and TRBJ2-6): DTGVSQNPRHKITKRGQNVTFRCDPISEHNRLYWYRQTLGQGPEFLTYFQNEAQLEKSRLLSDRFSAERPKGSFSTLEIQRTEQGDSAMYLCASIEYSGAAGANVLTFGAGSRLTVL.

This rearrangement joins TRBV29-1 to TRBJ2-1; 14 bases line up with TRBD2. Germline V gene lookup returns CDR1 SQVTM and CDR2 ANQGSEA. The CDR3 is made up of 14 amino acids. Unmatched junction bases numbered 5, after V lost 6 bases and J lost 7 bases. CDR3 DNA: TGCAGCGTGTCGGGACTAGCGGGAGTTAATGAGCAGTTCTTC. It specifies CSVSGLAGVNEQFF.

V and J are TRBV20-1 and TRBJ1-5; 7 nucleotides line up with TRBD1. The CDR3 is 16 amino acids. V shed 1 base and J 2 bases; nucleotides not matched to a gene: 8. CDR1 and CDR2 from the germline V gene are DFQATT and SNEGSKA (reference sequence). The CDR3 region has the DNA TGCAGTGCTAGAGGCACAGGGGATCCAGGCAATCAGCCCCAGCATTTT. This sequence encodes CSARGTGDPGNQPQHF.

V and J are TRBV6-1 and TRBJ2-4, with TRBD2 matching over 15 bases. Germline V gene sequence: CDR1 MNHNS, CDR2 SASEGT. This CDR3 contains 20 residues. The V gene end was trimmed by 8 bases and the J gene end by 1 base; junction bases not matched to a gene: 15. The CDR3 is CASGIPPGLAGGMAKNIQYF. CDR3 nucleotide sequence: TGTGCCAGCGGGATCCCACCGGGACTAGCGGGAGGAATGGCCAAAAACATTCAGTACTTC.

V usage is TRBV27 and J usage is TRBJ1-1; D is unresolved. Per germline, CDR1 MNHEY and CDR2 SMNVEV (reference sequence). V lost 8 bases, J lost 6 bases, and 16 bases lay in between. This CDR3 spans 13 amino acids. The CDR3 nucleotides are TGTGCCAGCGGATCCCCCAGGATACCTGAAGCTTTCTTT. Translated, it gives CASGSPRIPEAFF.

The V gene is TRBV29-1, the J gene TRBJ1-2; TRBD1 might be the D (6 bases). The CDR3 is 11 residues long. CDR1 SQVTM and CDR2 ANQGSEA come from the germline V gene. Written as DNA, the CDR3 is TGCAGTGCAACAGGGACGAGCGGCTACACCTTC. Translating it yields CSATGTSGYTF.

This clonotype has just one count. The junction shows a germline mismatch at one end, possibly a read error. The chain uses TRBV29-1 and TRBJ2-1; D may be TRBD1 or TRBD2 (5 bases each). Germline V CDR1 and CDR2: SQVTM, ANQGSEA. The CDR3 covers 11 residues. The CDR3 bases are TGCAGCGCGTTTTCCCGGGACGGTATAGTCTTC. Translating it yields CSAFSRDGIVF.

The CDR3 DNA reads as TGTGCCAGCAGCTTCGATGGGGAGCGCTACAATGAGCAGTTCTTC. Translated: CASSFDGERYNEQFF. V is TRBV11-1 and J is TRBJ2-1; weak D call: TRBD2 (5 bases). V gave up 3 bases and J gave up 3 bases, with 12 bases separating them. The germline CDR1 and CDR2 sequences are SGHAT and FQDESV (reference sequence). The CDR3 totals 15 residues.

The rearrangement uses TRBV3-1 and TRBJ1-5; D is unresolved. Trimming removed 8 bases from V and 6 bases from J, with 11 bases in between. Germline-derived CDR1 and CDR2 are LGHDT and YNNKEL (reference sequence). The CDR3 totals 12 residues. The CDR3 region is CASGGRGQPQHF. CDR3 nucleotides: TGTGCCAGCGGCGGGCGCGGTCAGCCCCAGCATTTT.

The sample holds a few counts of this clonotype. The DNA of the CDR3 is TGTGCCAGCAGGCGTGGTTACAATGAGCAGTTCTTC. It encodes CASRRGYNEQFF. The V call is TRBV28, the J call TRBJ2-1; no definite D call. CDR1 is MDHEN, CDR2 SYDVKM, per germline. CDR3 length equals 12 residues. Trimming shortened V by 6 bases and J by 4 bases, and 7 bases separated the two germline ends.